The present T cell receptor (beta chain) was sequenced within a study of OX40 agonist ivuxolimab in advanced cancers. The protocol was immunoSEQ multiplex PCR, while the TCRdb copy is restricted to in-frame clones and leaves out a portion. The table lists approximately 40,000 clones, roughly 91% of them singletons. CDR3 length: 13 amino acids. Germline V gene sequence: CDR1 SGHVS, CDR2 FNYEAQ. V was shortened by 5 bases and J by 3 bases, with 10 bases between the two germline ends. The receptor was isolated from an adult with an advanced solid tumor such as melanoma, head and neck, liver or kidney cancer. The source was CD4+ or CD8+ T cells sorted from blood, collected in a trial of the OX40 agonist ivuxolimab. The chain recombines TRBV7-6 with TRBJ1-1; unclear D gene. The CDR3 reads CASSPRADTEAFF. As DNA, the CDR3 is TGTGCCAGCAGCCCCCGGGCCGACACTGAAGCTTTCTTT.